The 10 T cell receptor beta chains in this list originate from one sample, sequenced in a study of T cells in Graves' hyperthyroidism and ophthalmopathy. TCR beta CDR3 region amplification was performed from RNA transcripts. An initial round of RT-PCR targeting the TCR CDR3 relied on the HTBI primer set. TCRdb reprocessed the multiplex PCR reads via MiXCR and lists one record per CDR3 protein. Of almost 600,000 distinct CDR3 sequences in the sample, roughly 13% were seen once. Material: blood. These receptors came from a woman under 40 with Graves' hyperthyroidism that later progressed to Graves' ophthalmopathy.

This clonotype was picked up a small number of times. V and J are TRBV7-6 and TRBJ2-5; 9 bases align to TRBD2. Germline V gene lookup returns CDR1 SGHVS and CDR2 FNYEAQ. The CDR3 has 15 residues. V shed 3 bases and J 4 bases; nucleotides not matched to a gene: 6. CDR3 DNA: TGTGCCAGCAGCTTTATAGCGGGGGAGGGAGAGACCCAGTACTTC. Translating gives CASSFIAGEGETQYF.

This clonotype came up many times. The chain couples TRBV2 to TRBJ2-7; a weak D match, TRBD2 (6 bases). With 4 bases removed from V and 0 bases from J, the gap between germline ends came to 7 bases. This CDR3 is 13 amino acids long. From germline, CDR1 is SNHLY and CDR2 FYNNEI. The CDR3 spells CASSVAASYEQYF. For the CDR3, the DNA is TGTGCCAGCAGTGTAGCGGCCTCCTACGAGCAGTACTTC. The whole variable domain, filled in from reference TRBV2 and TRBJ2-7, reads EPEVTQTPSHQVTQMGQEVILRCVPISNHLYFYWYRQILGQKVEFLVSFYNNEISEKSEIFDDQFSVERPDGSNFTLKIRSTKLEDSAMYFCASSVAASYEQYFGPGTRLTVT.

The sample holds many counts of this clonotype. CDR3 amino acids: CASSLTLDTYEQYF. The CDR3 DNA sequence: TGTGCCAGTAGTTTGACCCTCGATACCTACGAGCAGTACTTC. J is TRBJ2-7 and V is TRBV19; D unresolved. V was shortened by 5 bases and J by 2 bases, with 13 bases between the two germline ends. Germline assignment: CDR1 LNHDA and CDR2 SQIVND (reference sequence). CDR3 length: 14 amino acids.

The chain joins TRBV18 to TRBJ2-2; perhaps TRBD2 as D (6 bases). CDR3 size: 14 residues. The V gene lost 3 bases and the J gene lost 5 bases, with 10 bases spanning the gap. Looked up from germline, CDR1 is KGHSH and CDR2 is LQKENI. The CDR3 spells CASSPRAGTGELFF. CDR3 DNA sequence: TGTGCCAGCTCACCGCGGGCGGGGACCGGGGAGCTGTTTTTT.

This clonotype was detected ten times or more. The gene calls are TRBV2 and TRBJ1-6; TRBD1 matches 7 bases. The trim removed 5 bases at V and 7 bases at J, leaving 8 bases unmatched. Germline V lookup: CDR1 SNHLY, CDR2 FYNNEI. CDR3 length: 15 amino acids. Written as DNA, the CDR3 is TGTGCCAGCAGTAGAGGGGGCGGGCTAAATTCACCCCTCCACTTT. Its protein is CASSRGGGLNSPLHF.

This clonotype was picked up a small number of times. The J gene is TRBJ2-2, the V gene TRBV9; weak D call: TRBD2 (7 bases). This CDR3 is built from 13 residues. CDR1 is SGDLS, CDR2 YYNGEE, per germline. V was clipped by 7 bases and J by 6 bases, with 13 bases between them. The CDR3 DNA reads TGTGCCAGCCAGGGGAGGGAAGCCGGGGAGCTGTTTTTT. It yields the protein CASQGREAGELFF.

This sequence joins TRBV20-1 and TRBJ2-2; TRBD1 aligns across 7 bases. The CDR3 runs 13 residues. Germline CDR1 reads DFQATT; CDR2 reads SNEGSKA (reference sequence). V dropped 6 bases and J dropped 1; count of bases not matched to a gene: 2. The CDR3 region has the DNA TGCAGTGCCTGGACAGGGAACACCGGGGAGCTGTTTTTT. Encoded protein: CSAWTGNTGELFF.

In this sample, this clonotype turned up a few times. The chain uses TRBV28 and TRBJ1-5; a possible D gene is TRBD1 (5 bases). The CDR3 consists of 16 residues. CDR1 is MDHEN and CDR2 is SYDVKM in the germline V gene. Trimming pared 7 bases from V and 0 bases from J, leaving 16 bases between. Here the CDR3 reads CASNLERGFSNQPQHF. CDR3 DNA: TGTGCCAGCAATTTGGAGAGGGGCTTTAGCAATCAGCCCCAGCATTTT.

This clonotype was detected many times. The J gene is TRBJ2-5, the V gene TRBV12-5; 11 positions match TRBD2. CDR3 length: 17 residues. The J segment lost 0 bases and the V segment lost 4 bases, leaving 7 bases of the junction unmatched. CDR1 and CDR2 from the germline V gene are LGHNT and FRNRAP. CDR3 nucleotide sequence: TGTGCTAGTGGTTCCCGATGGACTAGCGGGTACCAAGAGACCCAGTACTTC. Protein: CASGSRWTSGYQETQYF.

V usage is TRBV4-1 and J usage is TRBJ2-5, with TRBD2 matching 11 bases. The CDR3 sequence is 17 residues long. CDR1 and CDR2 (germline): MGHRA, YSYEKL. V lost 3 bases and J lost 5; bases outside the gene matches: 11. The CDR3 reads CASSHYVAGGPPETQYF. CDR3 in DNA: TGCGCCAGCAGCCACTATGTAGCGGGAGGGCCCCCCGAGACCCAGTACTTC.